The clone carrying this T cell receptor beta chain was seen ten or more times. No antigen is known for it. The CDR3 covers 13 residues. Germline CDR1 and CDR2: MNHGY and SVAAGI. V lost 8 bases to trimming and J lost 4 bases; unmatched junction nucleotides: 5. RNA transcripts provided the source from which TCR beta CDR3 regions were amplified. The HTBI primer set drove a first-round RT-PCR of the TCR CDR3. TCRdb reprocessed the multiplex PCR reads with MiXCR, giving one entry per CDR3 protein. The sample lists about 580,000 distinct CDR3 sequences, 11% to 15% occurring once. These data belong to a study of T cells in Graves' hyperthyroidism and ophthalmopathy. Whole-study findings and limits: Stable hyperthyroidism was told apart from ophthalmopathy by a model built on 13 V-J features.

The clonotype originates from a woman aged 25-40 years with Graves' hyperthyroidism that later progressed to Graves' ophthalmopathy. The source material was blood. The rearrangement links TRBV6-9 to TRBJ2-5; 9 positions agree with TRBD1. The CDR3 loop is CASGGQGTETQYF. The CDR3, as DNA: TGTGCCAGCGGGGGACAGGGTACAGAGACCCAGTACTTC.